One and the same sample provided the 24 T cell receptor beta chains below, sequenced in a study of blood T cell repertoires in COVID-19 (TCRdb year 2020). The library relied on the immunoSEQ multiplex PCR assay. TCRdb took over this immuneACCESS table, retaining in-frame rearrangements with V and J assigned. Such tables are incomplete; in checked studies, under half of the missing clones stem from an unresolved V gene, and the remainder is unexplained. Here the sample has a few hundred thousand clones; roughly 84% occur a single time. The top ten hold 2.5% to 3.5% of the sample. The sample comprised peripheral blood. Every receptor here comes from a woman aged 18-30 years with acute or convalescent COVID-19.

This chain's CDR3 is CASRQPNYGYTF. DNA of the CDR3: TGTGCCAGCAGACAACCTAACTATGGCTACACCTTC. The V and J genes are TRBV6-5 and TRBJ1-2, with D unclear. Deletions cut 6 bases from V and 0 bases from J, with 5 bases between. Germline V CDR1 and CDR2: MNHEY, SVGAGI. CDR3 length equals 12 residues.

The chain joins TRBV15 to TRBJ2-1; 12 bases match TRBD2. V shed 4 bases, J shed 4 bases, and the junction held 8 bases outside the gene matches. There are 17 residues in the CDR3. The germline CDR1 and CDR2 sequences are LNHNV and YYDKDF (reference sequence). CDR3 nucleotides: TGTGCCACCAGCAAGCCCCTACTAGCGGGAGGATACAATGAGCAGTTCTTC. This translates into CATSKPLLAGGYNEQFF.

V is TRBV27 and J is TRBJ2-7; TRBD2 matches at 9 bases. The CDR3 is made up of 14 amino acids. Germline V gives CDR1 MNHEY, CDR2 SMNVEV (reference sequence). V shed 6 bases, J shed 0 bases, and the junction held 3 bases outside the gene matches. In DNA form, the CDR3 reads TGTGCCAGCAGCCCGGGACTAGCCTCCTACGAGCAGTACTTC. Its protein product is CASSPGLASYEQYF.

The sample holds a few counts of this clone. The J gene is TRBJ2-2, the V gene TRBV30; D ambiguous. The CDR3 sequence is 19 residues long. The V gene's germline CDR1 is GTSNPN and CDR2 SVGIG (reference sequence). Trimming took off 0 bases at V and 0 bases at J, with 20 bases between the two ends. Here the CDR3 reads CAWSVIYGGVQPNTGELFF. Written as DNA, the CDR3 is TGTGCCTGGAGTGTTATATACGGCGGCGTACAACCGAACACCGGGGAGCTGTTTTTT.

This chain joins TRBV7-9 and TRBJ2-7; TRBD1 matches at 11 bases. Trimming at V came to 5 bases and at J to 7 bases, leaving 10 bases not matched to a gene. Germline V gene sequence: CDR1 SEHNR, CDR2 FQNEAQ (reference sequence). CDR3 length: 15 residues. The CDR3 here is CASSDRGDRGREQYF. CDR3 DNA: TGTGCCAGCAGCGACCGTGGGGACAGGGGGAGGGAGCAGTACTTC.

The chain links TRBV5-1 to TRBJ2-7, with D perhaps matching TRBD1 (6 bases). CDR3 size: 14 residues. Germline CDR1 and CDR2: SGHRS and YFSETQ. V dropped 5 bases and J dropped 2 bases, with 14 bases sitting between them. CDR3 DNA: TGCGCCAGCAGTTCCAGGGGTCCTCCCTACGAGCAGTACTTC. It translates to CASSSRGPPYEQYF. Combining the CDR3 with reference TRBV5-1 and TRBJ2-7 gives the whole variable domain KAGVTQTPRYLIKTRGQQVTLSCSPISGHRSVSWYQQTPGQGLQFLFEYFSETQRNKGNFPGRFSGRQFSNSRSEMNVSTLELGDSALYLCASSSRGPPYEQYFGPGTRLTVT.

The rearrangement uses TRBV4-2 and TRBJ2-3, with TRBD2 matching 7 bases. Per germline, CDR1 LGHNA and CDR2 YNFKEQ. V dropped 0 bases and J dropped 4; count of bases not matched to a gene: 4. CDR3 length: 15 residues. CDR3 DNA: TGTGCCAGCAGCCAAGACCGCGGGAGTTCAGATACGCAGTATTTT. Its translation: CASSQDRGSSDTQYF.

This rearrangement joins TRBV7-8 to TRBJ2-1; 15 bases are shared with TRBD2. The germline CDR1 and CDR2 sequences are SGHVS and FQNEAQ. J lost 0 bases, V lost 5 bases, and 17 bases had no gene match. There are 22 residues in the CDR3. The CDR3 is CASSLSSRGLAGGRSSYNEQFF. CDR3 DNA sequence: TGTGCCAGCAGCCTTTCTTCCAGGGGACTAGCGGGAGGCCGAAGCTCCTACAATGAGCAGTTCTTC.

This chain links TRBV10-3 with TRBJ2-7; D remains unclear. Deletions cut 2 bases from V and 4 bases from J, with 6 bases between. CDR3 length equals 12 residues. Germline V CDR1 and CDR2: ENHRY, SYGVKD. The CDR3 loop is CAISEEAYEQYF. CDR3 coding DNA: TGTGCCATCAGTGAGGAGGCTTACGAGCAGTACTTC.

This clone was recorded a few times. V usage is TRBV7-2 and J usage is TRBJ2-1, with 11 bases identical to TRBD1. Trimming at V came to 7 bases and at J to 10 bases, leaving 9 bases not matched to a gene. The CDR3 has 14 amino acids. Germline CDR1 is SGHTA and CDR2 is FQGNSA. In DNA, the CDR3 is TGTGCCAGCAAAAGGGGACAGGGGGGGGTCGAGCAGTTCTTC. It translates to CASKRGQGGVEQFF.

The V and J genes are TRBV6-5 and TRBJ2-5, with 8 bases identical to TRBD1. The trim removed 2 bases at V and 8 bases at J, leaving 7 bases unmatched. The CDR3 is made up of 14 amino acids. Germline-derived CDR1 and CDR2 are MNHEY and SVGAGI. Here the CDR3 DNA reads TGTGCCAGCAGTTACGAGGGACAGGACCGAACCCAGTACTTC. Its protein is CASSYEGQDRTQYF.

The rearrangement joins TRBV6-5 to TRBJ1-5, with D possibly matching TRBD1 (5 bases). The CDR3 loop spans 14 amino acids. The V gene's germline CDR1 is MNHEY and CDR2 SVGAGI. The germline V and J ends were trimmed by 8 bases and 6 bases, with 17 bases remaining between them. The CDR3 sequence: CASEARDRGQPQHF. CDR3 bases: TGTGCCAGCGAGGCCAGGGATCGAGGTCAGCCCCAGCATTTT.

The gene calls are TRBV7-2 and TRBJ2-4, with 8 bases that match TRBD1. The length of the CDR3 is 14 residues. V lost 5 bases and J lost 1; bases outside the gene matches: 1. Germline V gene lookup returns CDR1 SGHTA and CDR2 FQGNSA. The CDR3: CASSRTGAKNIQYF. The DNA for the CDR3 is TGTGCCAGCAGCCGGACAGGGGCCAAAAACATTCAGTACTTC.

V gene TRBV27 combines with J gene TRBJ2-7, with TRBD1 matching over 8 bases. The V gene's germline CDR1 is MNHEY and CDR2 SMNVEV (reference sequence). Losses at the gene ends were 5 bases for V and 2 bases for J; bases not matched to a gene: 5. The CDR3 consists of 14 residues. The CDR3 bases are TGTGCCAGCAGTGCCGGACAGGGTCCCTACGAGCAGTACTTC. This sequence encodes CASSAGQGPYEQYF.

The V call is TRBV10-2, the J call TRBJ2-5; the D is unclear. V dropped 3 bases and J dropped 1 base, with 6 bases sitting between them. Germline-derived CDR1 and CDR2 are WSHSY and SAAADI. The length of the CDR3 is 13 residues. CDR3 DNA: TGCGCCAGCAGTGATGGTAGCCAAGAGACCCAGTACTTC. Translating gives CASSDGSQETQYF.

The CDR3 region has the DNA TGTGCCAGCAGTTACACGACAGCAGTGAACACTGAAGCTTTCTTT. Translating gives CASSYTTAVNTEAFF. The rearrangement joins TRBV6-5 to TRBJ1-1, with TRBD1 as a possible D gene (5 bases). V shed 2 bases and J shed 0 bases, with 10 bases lying between them. The length of the CDR3 is 15 residues. Looked up from germline, CDR1 is MNHEY and CDR2 is SVGAGI.

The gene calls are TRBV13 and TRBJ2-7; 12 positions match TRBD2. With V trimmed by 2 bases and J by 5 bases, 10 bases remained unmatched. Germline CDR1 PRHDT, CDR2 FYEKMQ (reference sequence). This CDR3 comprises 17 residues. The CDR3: CASSLFLAGGPRNEQYF. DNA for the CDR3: TGTGCCAGCAGCTTATTTCTAGCGGGAGGGCCGAGGAACGAGCAGTACTTC. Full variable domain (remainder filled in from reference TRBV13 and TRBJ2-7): AAGVIQSPRHLIKEKRETATLKCYPIPRHDTVYWYQQGPGQDPQFLISFYEKMQSDKGSIPDRFSAQQFSDYHSELNMSSLELGDSALYFCASSLFLAGGPRNEQYFGPGTRLTVT.

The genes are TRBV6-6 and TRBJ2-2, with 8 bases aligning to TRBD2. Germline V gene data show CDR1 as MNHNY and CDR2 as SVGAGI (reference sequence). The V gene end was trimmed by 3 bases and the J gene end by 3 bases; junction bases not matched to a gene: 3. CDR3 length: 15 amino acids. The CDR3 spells CASSYPGGHTGELFF. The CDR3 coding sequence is TGTGCCAGCAGTTATCCGGGGGGGCACACCGGGGAGCTGTTTTTT.

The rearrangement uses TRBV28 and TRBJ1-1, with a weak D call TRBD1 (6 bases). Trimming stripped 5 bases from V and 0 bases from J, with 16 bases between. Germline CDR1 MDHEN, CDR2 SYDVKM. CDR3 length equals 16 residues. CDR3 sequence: CASSPSRGYMNTEAFF. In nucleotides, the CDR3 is TGTGCCAGCAGTCCATCGAGGGGGTACATGAACACTGAAGCTTTCTTT.

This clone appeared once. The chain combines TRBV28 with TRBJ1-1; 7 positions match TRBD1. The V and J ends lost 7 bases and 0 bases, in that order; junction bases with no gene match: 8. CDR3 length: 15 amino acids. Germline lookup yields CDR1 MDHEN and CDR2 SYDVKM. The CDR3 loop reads CASNKGQPMNTEAFF. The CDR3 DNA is TGTGCCAGCAACAAGGGACAGCCGATGAACACTGAAGCTTTCTTT.

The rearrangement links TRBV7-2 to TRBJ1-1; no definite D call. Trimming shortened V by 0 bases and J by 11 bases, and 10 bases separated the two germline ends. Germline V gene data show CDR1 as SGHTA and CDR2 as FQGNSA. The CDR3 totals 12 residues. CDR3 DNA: TGTGCCAGCAGCTTAGCGCGAGGGATTGCTTTCTTT. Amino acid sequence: CASSLARGIAFF.

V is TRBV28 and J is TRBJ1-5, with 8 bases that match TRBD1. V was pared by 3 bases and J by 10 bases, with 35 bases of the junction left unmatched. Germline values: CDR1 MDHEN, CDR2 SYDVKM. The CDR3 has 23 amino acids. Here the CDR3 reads CASSFEHDPGTGPVLGSISPQHF. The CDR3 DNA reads TGTGCCAGCAGTTTCGAGCACGACCCCGGGACAGGCCCCGTCCTAGGCTCAATCAGCCCCCAGCATTTT.

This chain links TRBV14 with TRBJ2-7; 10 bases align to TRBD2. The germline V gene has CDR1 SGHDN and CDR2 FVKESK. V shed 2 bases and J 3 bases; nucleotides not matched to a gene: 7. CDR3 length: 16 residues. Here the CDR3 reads CASSQSVLAGVYEQYF. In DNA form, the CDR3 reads TGTGCCAGCAGCCAATCAGTGCTAGCGGGAGTCTACGAGCAGTACTTC. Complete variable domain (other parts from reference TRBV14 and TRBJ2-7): EAGVTQFPSHSVIEKGQTVTLRCDPISGHDNLYWYRRVMGKEIKFLLHFVKESKQDESGMPNNRFLAERTGGTYSTLKVQPAELEDSGVYFCASSQSVLAGVYEQYFGPGTRLTVT.

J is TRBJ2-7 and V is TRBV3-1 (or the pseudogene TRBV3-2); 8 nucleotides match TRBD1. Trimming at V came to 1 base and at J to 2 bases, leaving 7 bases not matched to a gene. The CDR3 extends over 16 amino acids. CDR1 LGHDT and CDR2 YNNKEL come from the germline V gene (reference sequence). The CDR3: CASSQGADRVAYEQYF. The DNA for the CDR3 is TGTGCCAGCAGCCAAGGGGCGGACAGGGTCGCCTACGAGCAGTACTTC.